The 24 T cell receptor beta chains reported below all come from one sample, sequenced in a study of T cell responses to AZD1222 COVID-19 vaccine. Libraries were prepared by immunoSEQ multiplex PCR; TCRdb keeps only in-frame clonotypes and omits some of them. The sample comprises some 130,000 clones, roughly nine tenths of which are singletons, and 5.5% to 7% rests with the top ten. The source was peripheral blood, collected on day 0 of AZD1222 vaccination. These receptors were collected from an adult in good health.

The rearrangement links TRBV5-1 to TRBJ2-3, with 11 bases fitting TRBD1. J lost 2 bases, V lost 3 bases, and 2 bases had no gene match. CDR1 is SGHRS and CDR2 is YFSETQ in the germline V gene. This CDR3 region has 15 residues. CDR3 in amino acids: CASSSGQGDTDTQYF. The CDR3, as DNA: TGCGCCAGCAGCTCGGGACAGGGGGACACAGATACGCAGTATTTT.

The chain carries TRBV7-9 and TRBJ1-4; a weak D match, TRBD1 (5 bases). Germline CDR1 and CDR2: SEHNR and FQNEAQ (reference sequence). V lost 6 bases to trimming and J lost 3 bases, with 23 bases between them. The CDR3 is 18 residues long. The CDR3 loop reads CASSRNLGTPGANEKLFF. The CDR3 nucleotides are TGTGCCAGCAGTCGCAACCTCGGGACGCCCGGGGCTAATGAAAAACTGTTTTTT.

V and J are TRBV18 and TRBJ1-2, with D unclear. This CDR3 contains 13 residues. Germline V gene lookup returns CDR1 KGHSH and CDR2 LQKENI. Trimming removed 3 bases at V and 8 bases at J, with 13 bases between. The CDR3: CASSPRTTEGYTF. The CDR3 coding sequence is TGTGCCAGCTCACCGAGAACTACTGAGGGCTACACCTTC.

This sequence joins TRBV19 and TRBJ2-2; 8 bases line up with TRBD1. In germline, CDR1 is LNHDA, CDR2 SQIVND (reference sequence). Losses at the gene ends were 5 bases for V and 7 bases for J; bases not matched to a gene: 12. The CDR3 runs 16 residues. The CDR3: CASSGAGQGPSGELFF. The CDR3 DNA sequence: TGTGCCAGTAGTGGCGCTGGACAGGGTCCTAGCGGGGAGCTGTTTTTT.

The rearrangement joins TRBV7-3 to TRBJ1-1; maybe TRBD1 (5 bases). Germline values: CDR1 SGHTA, CDR2 FQGTGA. V lost 4 bases and J 10 bases, leaving 13 bases between the germline ends. This CDR3 is 12 amino acids long. The CDR3 reads CASSSTQGRAFF. The CDR3, as DNA: TGTGCCAGCAGCTCGACCCAGGGAAGAGCTTTCTTT.

The chain employs TRBV3-1 (or the pseudogene TRBV3-2) and TRBJ1-1, with D uncertain. The CDR3 runs to 16 residues. With 0 bases removed from V and 5 bases from J, the gap between germline ends came to 16 bases. The germline CDR1 and CDR2 sequences are LGHDT and YNNKEL (reference sequence). The CDR3 reads CASSQEVTLSRTEAFF. For the CDR3, the DNA is TGTGCCAGCAGCCAAGAGGTGACCCTAAGCAGGACTGAAGCTTTCTTT.

The chain combines TRBV6-4 with TRBJ1-5; possible D gene TRBD1, 5 bases. The CDR3 length is 14 residues. Germline V gives CDR1 MRHNA, CDR2 SNTAGT. Trimming removed 0 bases from V and 6 bases from J, with 9 bases in between. Written as DNA, the CDR3 is TGTGCCAGCAGTGACTCGGGTCAGGGTCAGCCCCAGCATTTT. This encodes CASSDSGQGQPQHF.

The CDR3 region is CASRGDNQETQYF. The DNA for the CDR3 is TGTGCCAGCAGGGGGGACAATCAAGAGACCCAGTACTTC. The chain couples TRBV11-2 to TRBJ2-5; D is perhaps TRBD1 (6 bases). Looked up from germline, CDR1 is SGHAT and CDR2 is FQNNGV. This CDR3 has 13 residues. V was shortened by 6 bases and J by 2 bases, with 10 bases between the two germline ends.

The chain uses TRBV12-3 or TRBV12-4 and TRBJ1-4; no definite D call. V lost 1 base, J lost 5 bases, and 2 bases lay in between. CDR3 size: 12 residues. The CDR3 DNA is TGTGCCAGCAGTTTAGGCAATGAAAAACTGTTTTTT. As protein: CASSLGNEKLFF.

The genes are TRBV19 and TRBJ2-5, with 7 bases identical to TRBD2. With 4 bases clipped from V and 2 bases from J, the junction kept 7 bases outside the gene matches. This CDR3 contains 15 residues. Per the germline V gene, CDR1 is LNHDA and CDR2 is SQIVND (reference sequence). CDR3 sequence (DNA): TGTGCCAGTAGTACAATACTAGCGACTCAAGAGACCCAGTACTTC. Its protein product is CASSTILATQETQYF.

V gene TRBV7-8 combines with J gene TRBJ1-5; D uncertain. CDR3 length equals 14 residues. Per the germline V gene, CDR1 is SGHVS and CDR2 is FQNEAQ. V was trimmed by 1 base and J by 3 bases, leaving 7 bases between them. The CDR3 sequence: CASSLGITNQPQHF. The CDR3 DNA follows: TGTGCCAGCAGCTTAGGTATAACCAATCAGCCCCAGCATTTT.

This clone has a count of ten or more. V is TRBV19 and J is TRBJ1-2; a possible D gene is TRBD1 (5 bases). Germline V gene lookup returns CDR1 LNHDA and CDR2 SQIVND (reference sequence). This CDR3 is built from 15 residues. V was pared by 5 bases and J by 8 bases, with 21 bases between. The CDR3 reads CASSLSPEGSSGYTF. CDR3 nucleotides: TGTGCCAGTAGTCTCTCGCCCGAGGGGAGTAGCGGCTACACCTTC.

This clone was detected once. This chain connects TRBV29-1 to TRBJ1-2; 8 nucleotides agree with TRBD1. Per germline, CDR1 SQVTM and CDR2 ANQGSEA. V was pared by 6 bases and J by 0 bases, with 3 bases of the junction left unmatched. There are 13 residues in the CDR3. This CDR3 reads CSVTGAANYGYTF. Written as DNA, the CDR3 is TGCAGCGTGACAGGGGCCGCTAACTATGGCTACACCTTC.

The count of this clone is one. The chain joins TRBV4-1 to TRBJ1-2; D is ambiguous. V was pared by 0 bases and J by 1 base, with 6 bases between. This CDR3 comprises 14 residues. Germline V lookup: CDR1 MGHRA, CDR2 YSYEKL. CDR3: CASSQEAINYGYTF. In DNA, the CDR3 is TGCGCCAGCAGCCAAGAGGCAATTAACTATGGCTACACCTTC.

This clone is classed as medium-sized. The rearrangement uses TRBV19 and TRBJ1-1; D is possibly TRBD1 (5 bases). Trimming removed 5 bases at V and 7 bases at J, with 8 bases between. Per germline, CDR1 LNHDA and CDR2 SQIVND (reference sequence). The CDR3 sequence is 11 residues long. CDR3 loop: CASSLGLEAFF. Here the CDR3 DNA reads TGTGCCAGTAGTTTGGGACTTGAAGCTTTCTTT.

This chain links TRBV6-1 with TRBJ2-7; D gene unclear. The CDR3 has 14 amino acids. The germline CDR1 and CDR2 sequences are MNHNS and SASEGT. V was cut by 3 bases and J by 6 bases, with 15 bases left in between. For the CDR3, the DNA is TGTGCCAGCAGTGAGGCGGTTGGGTATGGCGAGCAGTACTTC. It is translated as CASSEAVGYGEQYF.

This chain links TRBV5-4 with TRBJ1-2, with D perhaps matching TRBD1 (5 bases). The CDR3 length is 13 residues. The V and J ends lost 5 bases and 8 bases respectively, with 16 bases between them. Germline V gene data show CDR1 as SGHNT and CDR2 as YYREEE (reference sequence). This CDR3 reads CASSSSGTKGYTF. Here the CDR3 DNA reads TGTGCCAGCAGTTCTTCAGGGACTAAGGGCTACACCTTC.

The rearrangement joins TRBV3-1 (or the pseudogene TRBV3-2) to TRBJ2-1; D is uncertain. CDR1 and CDR2 from the germline V gene are LGHDT and YNNKEL (reference sequence). Trimming cost V 0 bases and J 4 bases, with 13 bases left between them. The CDR3 sequence is 16 residues long. The CDR3 loop is CASSQERFGLYNEQFF. DNA of the CDR3: TGTGCCAGCAGCCAAGAAAGGTTTGGGCTTTACAATGAGCAGTTCTTC.

The V and J genes are TRBV6-5 and TRBJ1-2, with 7 nucleotides matching TRBD1. The V gene's germline CDR1 is MNHEY and CDR2 SVGAGI. Losses at the gene ends were 0 bases for V and 7 bases for J; bases not matched to a gene: 8. The CDR3 sequence is 15 residues long. CDR3 amino acids: CASSYSLQGVGGYTF. CDR3 coding DNA: TGTGCCAGCAGTTACTCTCTCCAGGGGGTCGGTGGCTACACCTTC.

V gene TRBV18 combines with J gene TRBJ2-4, with D possibly being TRBD1 (7 bases). This CDR3 spans 16 amino acids. The germline V and J ends were trimmed by 8 bases and 0 bases, with 17 bases remaining between them. The germline V gene has CDR1 KGHSH and CDR2 LQKENI. The DNA of the CDR3 is TGTGCCAGCGCAACCACAGGGGACTTAGCCAAAAACATTCAGTACTTC. It is translated as CASATTGDLAKNIQYF.

Turning to this clone: Different DNA sequences within this sample yield the same CDR3. This chain connects TRBV19 to TRBJ2-2; the D is unclear. Germline V gene data show CDR1 as LNHDA and CDR2 as SQIVND (reference sequence). The CDR3 extends over 14 amino acids. V lost 3 bases to trimming and J lost 4 bases, with 9 bases between them. The CDR3 nucleotides read TGTGCCAGTAGTATTGGTCAGGTCACCGGGGAGCTGTTTTTT. It is translated as CASSIGQVTGELFF.

The chain employs TRBV6-6 and TRBJ1-5, with 7 bases that match TRBD1. J was trimmed by 4 bases and V by 6 bases; bases with no gene match: 6. CDR1 is MNHNY, CDR2 SVGAGI, per germline (reference sequence). The CDR3 loop spans 14 amino acids. For the CDR3, the DNA is TGTGCCAGCAGCTTCGGGACAGCGAATCAGCCCCAGCATTTT. The encoded protein is CASSFGTANQPQHF.

This chain links TRBV2 with TRBJ1-5; 8 bases line up with TRBD1. The V segment lost 6 bases and the J segment 7 bases; nucleotides outside the gene matches: 8. Per germline, CDR1 SNHLY and CDR2 FYNNEI. The length of the CDR3 is 14 residues. Here the CDR3 reads CASSQDRGNQPQHF. CDR3 DNA sequence: TGTGCCAGCAGCCAAGACAGGGGAAACCAGCCCCAGCATTTT.

This chain joins TRBV5-1 and TRBJ2-1; D is perhaps TRBD1 (6 bases). The V gene lost 4 bases and the J gene lost 6 bases, with 14 bases spanning the gap. The CDR3 length is 14 residues. Germline V gene lookup returns CDR1 SGHRS and CDR2 YFSETQ. Here the CDR3 DNA reads TGCGCCAGCAGCCCGGGGACACTCGCCAATGAGCAGTTCTTC. This gives the protein CASSPGTLANEQFF.